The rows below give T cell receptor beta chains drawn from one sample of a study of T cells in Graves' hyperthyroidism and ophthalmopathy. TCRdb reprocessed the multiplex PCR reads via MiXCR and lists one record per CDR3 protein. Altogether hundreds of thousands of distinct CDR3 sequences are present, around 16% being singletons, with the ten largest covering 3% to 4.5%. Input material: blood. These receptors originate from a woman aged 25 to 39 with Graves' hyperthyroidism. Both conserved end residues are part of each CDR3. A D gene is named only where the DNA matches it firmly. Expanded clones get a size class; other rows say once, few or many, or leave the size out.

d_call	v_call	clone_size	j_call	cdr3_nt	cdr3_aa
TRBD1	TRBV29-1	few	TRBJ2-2	TGCAGCGTTGAGGAGACAGGGGTGGCCGGGGAGCTGTTTTTT	CSVEETGVAGELFF
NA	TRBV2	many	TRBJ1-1	TGTGCCAGCCTGACGACTATCTACACTGAAGCTTTCTTT	CASLTTIYTEAFF
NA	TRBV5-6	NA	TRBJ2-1	TGTGCCAGCAGCTTCTCTTTCGTACAACGAACGTGGAATGAGCAGTTCTTC	CASSFSFVQRTWNEQFF
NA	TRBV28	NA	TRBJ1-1	TGTGCCAGCAGTTTCCGGAATTCGGACACTGAAGCTTTCTTT	CASSFRNSDTEAFF
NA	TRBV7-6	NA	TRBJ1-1	TGTGCCAGCAGCTTACCGGGGGCCGGAGCTTTCTTT	CASSLPGAGAFF
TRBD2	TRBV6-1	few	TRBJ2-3	TGTGCCAGCAGTGATTGGGGACTAGCGGGAGATACGCAGTATTTT	CASSDWGLAGDTQYF
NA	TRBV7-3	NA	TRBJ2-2	TGTGCCAGCAGCTTAGGGGTAGCGGTGAACACCGGGGAGCTGTTTTTT	CASSLGVAVNTGELFF
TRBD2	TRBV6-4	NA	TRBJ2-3	TGTGCCAGCAGCCCCCGCGCGGGGGAGGGAGATACGCAGTATTTT	CASSPRAGEGDTQYF
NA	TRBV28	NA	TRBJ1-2	TGTGCCAGCATAGGTACAGGGAAGGTTTTCTATGGCTACACCTTC	CASIGTGKVFYGYTF
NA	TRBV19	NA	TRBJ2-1	TGTGCCAGTAAGTTACGCGGGTCCGAGGGCAATGAGCAGTTCTTC	CASKLRGSEGNEQFF
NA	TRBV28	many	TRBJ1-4	TGTGCCAGCACCGAACTCACAACTAATGAAAAACTGTTTTTT	CASTELTTNEKLFF
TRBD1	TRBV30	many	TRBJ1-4	TGTGCCTGGAGTTCCAAGGACAGGGGGCGCCTTAATGAAAAACTGTTTTTT	CAWSSKDRGRLNEKLFF
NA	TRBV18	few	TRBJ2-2	TGTGCCAGCTCACCAGGGACCCAAACCGGGGAGCTGTTTTTT	CASSPGTQTGELFF
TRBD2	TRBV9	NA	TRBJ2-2	TGTGCCAGCAGCGTAGGACTAGCGGGAGCGGCCGGGGAGCTGTTTTTT	CASSVGLAGAAGELFF
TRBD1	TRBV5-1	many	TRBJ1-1	TGCGCCAGCAGCTTGGGGTGGACAGGAATTGGCACTGAAGCTTTCTTT	CASSLGWTGIGTEAFF
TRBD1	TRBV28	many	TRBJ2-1	TGTGCCAGCAGTTCTTCAGGGGGTTCAAGGAATGAGCAGTTCTTC	CASSSSGGSRNEQFF
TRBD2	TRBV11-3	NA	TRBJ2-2	TGTGCCAGCAGCTTACCCCCGGGACTAACAACCGGGGAGCTGTTTTTT	CASSLPPGLTTGELFF
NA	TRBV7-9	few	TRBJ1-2	TGTGCCAGCAGCCCTCGTTTGGACTACACAGGCTATGGCTACACCTTC	CASSPRLDYTGYGYTF
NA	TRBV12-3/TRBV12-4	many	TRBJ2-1	TGTGCCAGCAGTTTAATTTGGAGACTAGACTCCTACAATGAGCAGTTCTTC	CASSLIWRLDSYNEQFF
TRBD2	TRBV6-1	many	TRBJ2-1	TGTGCCAGCAGTACCGGGACTAGCGGGAGAGGGGGACGGGATGAGCAGTTCTTC	CASSTGTSGRGGRDEQFF
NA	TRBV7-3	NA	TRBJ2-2	TGTGCCAGCAGCTTGGGGGCAGGGGTGACCGGGGAGCTGTTTTTT	CASSLGAGVTGELFF
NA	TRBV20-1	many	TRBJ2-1	TGCAGTGCTAGAGGCAGGGGCCGATACAATGAGCAGTTCTTC	CSARGRGRYNEQFF
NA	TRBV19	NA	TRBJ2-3	TGTGCCAGTAGTACCGGGACGCATCCAACAGATACGCAGTATTTT	CASSTGTHPTDTQYF
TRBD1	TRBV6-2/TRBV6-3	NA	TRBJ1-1	TGTGCCAGCAGCCGGACAGGGAATATAGGAACTGAAGCTTTCTTT	CASSRTGNIGTEAFF
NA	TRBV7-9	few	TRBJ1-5	TGTGCCACAGAACAAGGGGGGACCAATCAGCCCCAGCATTTT	CATEQGGTNQPQHF
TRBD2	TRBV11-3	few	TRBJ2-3	TGTGCCAGCAGCTTAGAAGCGGGAGCAGATACGCAGTATTTT	CASSLEAGADTQYF
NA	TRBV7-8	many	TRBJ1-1	TGTGCCAGCAGCTTAGATCAGAACACTGAAGCTTTCTTT	CASSLDQNTEAFF
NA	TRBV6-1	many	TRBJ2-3	TGTGCCAGCAGTGAAGTTGGGGCCGGGAGCGCCACAGATACGCAGTATTTT	CASSEVGAGSATDTQYF
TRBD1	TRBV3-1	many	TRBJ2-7	TGTGCCAGCAGCCCCTTACGGACAGGGGGCGTCAACGAGCAGTACTTC	CASSPLRTGGVNEQYF
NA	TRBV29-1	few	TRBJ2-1	TGCAGCGTTGCCGGGCTTGGCATTGGAGCTACCTACAATGAGCAGTTCTTC	CSVAGLGIGATYNEQFF
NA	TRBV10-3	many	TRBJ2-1	TGTGCCATCAGTGAGTTACGGTACAATGAGCAGTTCTTC	CAISELRYNEQFF
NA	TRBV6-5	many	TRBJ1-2	TGTGCCAGCAGTTACGGCTATGAGGGGACTTATGGCTACACCTTC	CASSYGYEGTYGYTF
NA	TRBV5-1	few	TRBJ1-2	TGCGCCAGCAGCTTAGGGATCTTGGATGGCTACACCTTC	CASSLGILDGYTF
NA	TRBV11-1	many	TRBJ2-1	TGTGCCAGCAGCTCAGGACTGAGAATTCAAAATGAGCAGTTCTTC	CASSSGLRIQNEQFF
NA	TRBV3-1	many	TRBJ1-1	TGTGCCAGCGGGAGGTGGGACACTGAAGCTTTCTTT	CASGRWDTEAFF
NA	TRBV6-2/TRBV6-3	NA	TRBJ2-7	TGTGCCAGCAGTGGACCCCGAATGGGTCAGGAGTACTTC	CASSGPRMGQEYF
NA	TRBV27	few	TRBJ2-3	TGTGCCAGCAGTTTAGCAGCGCCCACAGATACGCAGTATTTT	CASSLAAPTDTQYF
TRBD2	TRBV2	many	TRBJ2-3	TGTGCCAGCAGTGACGGGGGGGCCGGCACAGATACGCAGTATTTT	CASSDGGAGTDTQYF